Judged by abundance, the clone carrying this T cell receptor beta chain is medium-sized (0.01 to 0.1%). Its antigen remains unidentified. Specified time point: technical triplicate 2. The CDR3 has 15 residues. Trimming took 4 bases from V and 0 from J; bases not matched to a gene: 4. Germline loops: CDR1 SGHRS, CDR2 YFSETQ. The data are from a study of neurological immune-mediated disorders. The study's findings and limits: Healthy controls had more TCR clonal expansion than multiple sclerosis, which showed the least, whereas HTLV-1-associated myelopathy showed the most.

One entry per CDR3 protein, called by TCRdb with MiXCR from the 5' RACE reads. The sample yields about 31,000 distinct CDR3 sequences, roughly 13% seen once. The chain combines TRBV5-1 with TRBJ1-3, with 7 bases aligning to TRBD1. The receptor was derived from a female donor with HTLV-1-associated myelopathy (HAM/TSP). Sequences were obtained from CD4+ T cells from blood. CDR3: CASSTTGASGNTIYF. As DNA, the CDR3 is TGCGCCAGCAGCACAACAGGGGCCTCTGGAAACACCATATATTTT.